Below, 6 T cell receptor beta chains from the same sample are listed, as sequenced in a study of shared clonotypes between healthy human individuals. Assay used: immunoSEQ multiplex PCR; TCRdb lists only in-frame clones, some missing. The sample records around 510,000 clones, around 77% being singletons. Sequencing was performed on PBMCs. The source of these receptors is a woman in her thirties or forties in good health. Some clones in this sample may be carry-over from other donors' samples.

CDR3 amino acids: CASTLIAGRGYF. The CDR3 DNA follows: TGTGCCAGCACCCTGATAGCGGGGCGAGGGTATTTT. The rearrangement links TRBV21-1 to TRBJ2-3; the DNA was not compared with TRBD2, the D call given in the table. TRBV21-1 is flagged as a pseudogene. The CDR3 runs to 12 residues.

The gene calls are TRBV28 and TRBJ2-5; tentative D call: TRBD2 (6 bases). Germline assignment: CDR1 MDHEN and CDR2 SYDVKM. Trimming removed 8 bases at V and 5 bases at J, with 15 bases between. CDR3 size: 13 residues. The CDR3 sequence: CASLSSDRETQYF. Here the CDR3 DNA reads TGTGCCAGCCTCTCTAGCGATAGGGAGACCCAGTACTTC.

CDR3 nucleotides: TGTGCCAGCAGTTACCCCGGGACAGGGGTGGCCAAAAACATTCAGTACTTC. As protein: CASSYPGTGVAKNIQYF. The rearrangement uses TRBV27 and TRBJ2-4; 10 bases fit TRBD1. The CDR3 length is 17 residues. V lost 4 bases and J lost 1; bases outside the gene matches: 7. Germline V gene lookup returns CDR1 MNHEY and CDR2 SMNVEV (reference sequence).

The chain links TRBV28 to TRBJ1-1; TRBD1 might be the D (6 bases). The V end was cut by 4 bases, the J end by 7 bases, with 13 bases between. The length of the CDR3 is 13 residues. Per germline, CDR1 MDHEN and CDR2 SYDVKM. In DNA form, the CDR3 reads TGTGCCAGCAGTTCAACTTACAGGGTTGAAGCTTTCTTT. Amino acid sequence: CASSSTYRVEAFF.

Concerning this clone: A clone one base away is much larger, so this may be a read error. The chain combines TRBV5-1 with TRBJ2-2; D tentatively reads TRBD1 or TRBD2 (5 bases each). CDR1 is SGHRS, CDR2 YFSETQ, per germline. Trimming pared 7 bases from V and 3 bases from J, leaving 16 bases between. The CDR3 is made up of 15 amino acids. The CDR3 reads CASGLTGGYTGELFF. CDR3 bases: TGCGCCAGCGGCCTAACTGGGGGTTACACCGGGGAGCTGTTTTTT.

The rearrangement uses TRBV7-2 and TRBJ2-1; no firm D call. V lost 1 base, J lost 10 bases, and 11 bases lay in between. The CDR3 is made up of 13 amino acids. Germline V CDR1 and CDR2: SGHTA, FQGNSA. CDR3 in amino acids: CASSLVSTLEQFF. CDR3 nucleotides: TGTGCCAGCAGCTTAGTGTCCACACTAGAGCAGTTCTTC.